This T cell receptor (beta chain) emerged from a study of T cell clonality in common variable immunodeficiency (dated by TCRdb to the mid-2010s). General study outcomes and caveats: CVID TCRbeta sequences were reported to have fewer deletions and N-nucleotide insertions and to lack highly modified clones with 13 or more V deletions. Even though DNA input was the same, control samples had an average of roughly 76,000 unique sequences each, compared with approximately 30,000 in CVID samples. Compared with healthy controls, CVID subjects showed increased TCRbeta clonality (t-test p = 0.018), a feature most characteristic of about a third of subjects. It was noted by the authors that sequencing of the repertoires of T cell subpopulations would be needed to clarify the cause of the increased clonality in CVID. Patient heterogeneity within the CVID cohort put limits on correlating repertoire features with clinical complications. Healthy controls shared more TCRbeta clones with each other than CVID subjects shared among themselves (p < 0.0001).

This clone has ten or more counts. The antigen this receptor binds is unknown. The missing CDR3 end, 3 residues past where the read stops, is filled in from the germline J gene. CVID samples and control samples contributed equivalent amounts of genomic DNA as sequencing input. For every sample, a 60 bp segment covering the rearranged TCRbeta CDR3 region was amplified and then sequenced. The immunoSEQ assay, a bias-corrected multiplex PCR combined with high-throughput sequencing, was used to amplify TCRbeta. As for the authors' bioinformatics: Each unique nucleotide sequence was treated as a clone and annotated with V, D and J genes, copy number and frequency. Sequences were labeled productive if in frame, and non-productive if out of frame or containing stop codons. Clonality was calculated from Shannon's entropy as previously described. Mean CDR3 Kyte-Doolittle hydropathy was derived from the predicted amino acid sequences of productive clones. The R hclust function was used to hierarchically cluster scaled V gene usage with Manhattan distance and complete linkage. To assess clone sharing by CDR3 amino acid sequence, 12 repertoires per group were resampled over 100 rounds. The repertoires were searched for 70 published EBV-specific TCRbeta sequences and nearly 250 published CMV-specific TCRbeta sequences. Analysis left out two CVID samples that produced under 10,000 sequences, so around 40 CVID repertoires remained. In TCRdb, the immuneACCESS table is reduced to in-frame sequences with V and J assigned. These tables do not hold every clone; where another copy was compared, an unresolved V gene accounts for under half, and the others remain unexplained. V and J calls and clone size follow that table, whereas D and trimming were derived from the DNA. For this sample, roughly 38,000 clones are listed, none of them singletons. Of the sample, around 2.6% falls within the top ten clones.

Predominantly Caucasian heritage was noted among both the CVID patients and the healthy controls. Heparinized peripheral whole blood samples of roughly 5 to 8.5 ml were obtained from each donor. Genomic DNA from adults with common variable immune deficiency (CVID) and from healthy adult controls was used for sequencing of TCRbeta CDR3 repertoires. A total of around 22 healthy adult volunteers (about 12 female and ten or so male; age range roughly 23 to 66 years, mean age 34) were included in the control group. To isolate peripheral blood mononuclear cells, diluted blood was subjected to density centrifugation over Hypaque 1077 or Ficoll-Paque. Unsorted mononuclear cells served as the source of genomic DNA, which was extracted either by Qiagen column purification or by a centrifugation-based method. The CDR3 numbers 16 residues from cysteine through phenylalanine. The DNA covers only part of the CDR3, 39 bases in frame from base 1. CDR1 and CDR2 are drawn from the germline V gene (reference sequence): DFQATT, SNEGSKA. Trimming takes 2 bases from V and 0 bases from J, and the germline ends sit 13 bases apart.

The sample was peripheral blood mononuclear cells. The sequence links TRBV20-1 to TRBJ1-4; TRBD1 is possibly the D segment (6 matching bases). The TCR sequence derives from a person aged 18-69 years in good health. This receptor carries the CDR3 CSARQGRIATNEKLFF. The sequenced CDR3 bases are TGCAGTGCTAGACAGGGGAGGATTGCAACTAATGAAAAA.